This passage covers 20 T cell receptor beta chains from one sample sequenced in a study of OX40 agonist ivuxolimab in advanced cancers. Assay used: immunoSEQ multiplex PCR; TCRdb lists only in-frame clones, some missing. The repertoire holds about 61,000 clones, with just over 90% as singletons. Sequencing used CD4+ or CD8+ T cells sorted from blood, obtained in a trial of the OX40 agonist ivuxolimab. The receptors here all came from an adult with an advanced solid tumor such as melanoma, head and neck, liver or kidney cancer.

The chain has TRBV11-1 and TRBJ1-6; 10 bases align to TRBD1. Looked up from germline, CDR1 is SGHAT and CDR2 is FQDESV (reference sequence). The trim removed 4 bases at V and 11 bases at J, leaving 5 bases unmatched. The CDR3 spans 14 residues. CDR3 loop: CASSSGQGMTPLHF. The CDR3 region has the DNA TGTGCCAGCAGCTCGGGACAGGGGATGACACCCCTCCACTTT. The complete variable domain, with remaining parts taken from reference TRBV11-1 and TRBJ1-6, reads EAEVAQSPRYKITEKSQAVAFWCDPISGHATLYWYRQILGQGPELLVQFQDESVVDDSQLPKDRFSAERLKGVDSTLKIQPAELGDSAMYLCASSSGQGMTPLHFGNGTRLTVT.

The V call is TRBV9, the J call TRBJ1-4; D unclear. Germline lookup yields CDR1 SGDLS and CDR2 YYNGEE. The CDR3 length is 14 residues. V was cut by 7 bases and J by 8 bases, with 18 bases left in between. The DNA for the CDR3 is TGTGCCAGCCAGCCGGGCGGCATCGGAGAAAAACTGTTTTTT. Protein sequence: CASQPGGIGEKLFF.

This chain uses TRBV7-9 with TRBJ1-1; 9 positions match TRBD1. Germline V gene data show CDR1 as SEHNR and CDR2 as FQNEAQ (reference sequence). V gave up 5 bases and J gave up 12 bases; unmatched junction bases: 7. This CDR3 has 12 amino acids. CDR3 residues: CASSNRDRVTFF. The CDR3 nucleotides read TGTGCCAGCAGCAACCGGGACAGGGTAACTTTCTTT.

The V call is TRBV4-1, the J call TRBJ2-7; D gene uncertain. Germline assignment: CDR1 MGHRA and CDR2 YSYEKL. The CDR3 covers 15 residues. The ends were cut back, 0 bases at V and 5 bases at J, with 14 bases in the middle. CDR3 in DNA: TGCGCCAGCAGCCAAGACCTGAACTTAAGGAACGAGCAGTACTTC. This gives the protein CASSQDLNLRNEQYF.

The chain links TRBV20-1 to TRBJ1-1; D is ambiguous. The CDR3 covers 11 residues. Between the trimmed V and J ends, which lost 1 base and 3 bases, there was a span of 3 bases. Germline CDR1 is DFQATT and CDR2 is SNEGSKA (reference sequence). CDR3 loop: CSARGYTEAFF. CDR3 nucleotides: TGCAGTGCTAGAGGATACACTGAAGCTTTCTTT.

This CDR3 is CASSWEGTEAFF. In DNA form, the CDR3 reads TGTGCCAGCAGCTGGGAGGGCACTGAAGCTTTCTTT. The rearrangement joins TRBV5-4 to TRBJ1-1; D call uncertain. V lost 3 bases, J lost 4 bases, and 7 bases lay in between. Germline CDR1 is SGHNT and CDR2 is YYREEE (reference sequence). This CDR3 spans 12 amino acids.

For the CDR3, the DNA is TGTGCCAGCAGTGAGGGTAGCAATCAGCCCCAGCATTTT. Translation gives CASSEGSNQPQHF. This chain joins TRBV6-4 and TRBJ1-5; D gene uncertain. This CDR3 has 13 residues. V was trimmed by 3 bases and J by 0 bases, leaving 3 bases between them. Germline V CDR1 and CDR2: MRHNA, SNTAGT.

Written as DNA, the CDR3 is TGTGCCAGCAGTTTCGGGATCGAAAACATTCAGTACTTC. This codes for CASSFGIENIQYF. This chain uses TRBV27 with TRBJ2-4; TRBD2 might be the D (5 bases). The germline gives CDR1 MNHEY, CDR2 SMNVEV (reference sequence). The CDR3 length is 13 residues. Trimming pared 3 bases from V and 5 bases from J, leaving 8 bases between.

This clone was seen a single time. The gene calls are TRBV10-3 and TRBJ1-5; no definite D call. This CDR3 contains 13 residues. The V gene's germline CDR1 is ENHRY and CDR2 SYGVKD. V shed 6 bases and J shed 5 bases, with 11 bases lying between them. The CDR3 region has the DNA TGTGCCATCAGCTTAGAGGCTGATCAGCCCCAGCATTTT. The encoded protein is CAISLEADQPQHF.

The chain couples TRBV11-1 to TRBJ1-6; D gene unclear. CDR1 is SGHAT, CDR2 FQDESV, per germline (reference sequence). The CDR3 sequence is 16 residues long. V dropped 1 base and J dropped 0 bases, with 7 bases sitting between them. This CDR3 reads CASSLGLSSYNSPLHF. The CDR3 DNA reads TGTGCCAGCAGCTTAGGGCTGAGCTCCTATAATTCACCCCTCCACTTT. Looking up the rest from reference TRBV11-1 and TRBJ1-6 gives the full variable domain: EAEVAQSPRYKITEKSQAVAFWCDPISGHATLYWYRQILGQGPELLVQFQDESVVDDSQLPKDRFSAERLKGVDSTLKIQPAELGDSAMYLCASSLGLSSYNSPLHFGNGTRLTVT.

In DNA form, the CDR3 reads TGTGCCAGCAGCCGCGGGGACTTCTGGGGGGGTGAGCAGTTCTTC. It is translated as CASSRGDFWGGEQFF. V and J are TRBV14 and TRBJ2-1; 7 bases fit TRBD2. This CDR3 contains 15 residues. Germline CDR1 reads SGHDN; CDR2 reads FVKESK. The V and J ends lost 4 bases and 9 bases, in that order; junction bases with no gene match: 12.

The chain is built from TRBV27 and TRBJ2-5; the match to TRBD2 covers 8 bases. Germline V gives CDR1 MNHEY, CDR2 SMNVEV (reference sequence). CDR3 size: 14 residues. Trimming at V came to 7 bases and at J to 2 bases, leaving 6 bases not matched to a gene. The CDR3 spells CASKLSGDQETQYF. The CDR3 nucleotides read TGTGCCAGCAAACTTAGCGGGGATCAAGAGACCCAGTACTTC.

The chain recombines TRBV27 with TRBJ1-3; 8 nucleotides match TRBD1. Per germline, CDR1 MNHEY and CDR2 SMNVEV (reference sequence). Trimming cost V 6 bases and J 1 base; bases outside gene matches: 8. The CDR3 runs 16 residues. The CDR3 reads CASRPGTGASGNTIYF. CDR3 nucleotide sequence: TGTGCCAGCAGGCCCGGGACAGGAGCATCTGGAAACACCATATATTTT.

CDR3 amino acids: CASSPPGQPYEQYF. Written as DNA, the CDR3 is TGCGCCAGCAGCCCGCCGGGACAACCCTACGAGCAGTACTTC. This chain connects TRBV5-1 to TRBJ2-7, with D perhaps TRBD1 (6 bases). V gave up 4 bases and J gave up 2 bases, with 13 bases separating them. CDR3 length equals 14 residues. CDR1 and CDR2 (germline): SGHRS, YFSETQ.

This clone was seen just once. The chain is built from TRBV6-6 and TRBJ2-1, with 7 bases aligning to TRBD2. Germline V gives CDR1 MNHNY, CDR2 SVGAGI (reference sequence). V was clipped by 4 bases and J by 5 bases; unmatched bases: 8. The CDR3 spans 15 residues. For the CDR3, the DNA is TGTGCCAGCAGTTTCCGTGGGGGGGTGGACAATGAGCAGTTCTTC. It yields the protein CASSFRGGVDNEQFF.

The chain uses TRBV9 and TRBJ2-2; 9 bases match TRBD2. The CDR3 contains 17 residues. Trimming removed 0 bases from V and 4 bases from J; junction bases left unmatched: 7. From germline, CDR1 is SGDLS and CDR2 YYNGEE. CDR3 protein: CASSVASSGGTTGELFF. CDR3 coding DNA: TGTGCCAGCAGCGTAGCTTCGAGCGGGGGGACCACCGGGGAGCTGTTTTTT. Full variable domain (rest looked up from reference TRBV9 and TRBJ2-2): DSGVTQTPKHLITATGQRVTLRCSPRSGDLSVYWYQQSLDQGLQFLIQYYNGEERAKGNILERFSAQQFPDLHSELNLSSLELGDSALYFCASSVASSGGTTGELFFGEGSRLTVL.

The chain links TRBV29-1 to TRBJ1-4; D unclear. Germline CDR1 is SQVTM and CDR2 is ANQGSEA. The CDR3 spans 13 residues. Trimming took off 4 bases at V and 5 bases at J, with 11 bases between the two ends. In nucleotides, the CDR3 is TGCAGCGTTGTTGACGCCGGGAATGAAAAACTGTTTTTT. This encodes CSVVDAGNEKLFF.

V usage is TRBV5-4 and J usage is TRBJ2-5, with D possibly being TRBD1 or TRBD2 (5 bases each). CDR3 length equals 15 residues. Trimming cost V 1 base and J 5 bases, with 15 bases left between them. Germline values: CDR1 SGHNT, CDR2 YYREEE (reference sequence). The CDR3 nucleotides read TGTGCCAGCAGCTTGACAGGAGGAAACTTGGAGACCCAGTACTTC. Protein sequence: CASSLTGGNLETQYF.

This chain connects TRBV5-6 to TRBJ1-1, with D maybe TRBD1 (5 bases). V lost 4 bases and J lost 4, with 11 bases in between. The CDR3 length is 13 residues. The germline V gene encodes CDR1 SGHDT and CDR2 YYEEEE. The CDR3 loop is CASSPSGGTEAFF. In nucleotides, the CDR3 is TGTGCCAGCAGCCCATCCGGGGGCACTGAAGCTTTCTTT.

The gene calls are TRBV19 and TRBJ2-1; D is possibly TRBD2 (5 bases). With 3 bases removed from V and 5 bases from J, the gap between germline ends came to 8 bases. CDR1 LNHDA and CDR2 SQIVND come from the germline V gene (reference sequence). The CDR3 is 13 residues long. The CDR3 reads CASSIPGNNEQFF. The DNA of the CDR3 is TGTGCCAGTAGTATTCCGGGAAACAATGAGCAGTTCTTC. Drawing the rest from reference TRBV19 and TRBJ2-1, the complete variable domain is DGGITQSPKYLFRKEGQNVTLSCEQNLNHDAMYWYRQDPGQGLRLIYYSQIVNDFQKGDIAEGYSVSREKKESFPLTVTSAQKNPTAFYLCASSIPGNNEQFFGPGTRLTVL.